The next 24 T cell receptor beta chains were all read from a single sample in a study of blood T cell repertoires in COVID-19. Profiling relied on immunoSEQ multiplex PCR, and the TCRdb table lists in-frame clones only, not all of them. Among approximately 300,000 clones, about 82% were seen once, and the ten largest hold under 2%. What was sequenced was peripheral blood. The receptors originated from a woman aged 45-59 years with acute or convalescent COVID-19.

This chain connects TRBV7-2 to TRBJ2-7; 8 bases are shared with TRBD1. The V and J ends lost 5 bases and 2 bases, in that order; junction bases with no gene match: 5. Germline CDR1 reads SGHTA; CDR2 reads FQGNSA. The CDR3 covers 14 residues. This CDR3 is CASSLDRGPYEQYF. CDR3 DNA sequence: TGTGCCAGCAGCCTAGACAGGGGACCCTACGAGCAGTACTTC.

The V gene is TRBV5-1, the J gene TRBJ2-5; 8 nucleotides align to TRBD2. The CDR3 contains 14 residues. Germline lookup yields CDR1 SGHRS and CDR2 YFSETQ. V dropped 7 bases and J dropped 9; count of bases not matched to a gene: 14. The CDR3 sequence is CASRTPGLEGAQYF. The CDR3 DNA reads TGCGCCAGCCGTACTCCGGGACTAGAAGGGGCCCAGTACTTC.

The rearrangement joins TRBV9 to TRBJ2-3; a possible D gene is TRBD2 (6 bases). V was pared by 1 base and J by 0 bases, with 15 bases between. The CDR3 length is 17 residues. Germline V CDR1 and CDR2: SGDLS, YYNGEE. The CDR3 DNA sequence: TGTGCCAGCAGCGTACGGGGTGGCGGGACTAGCACAGATACGCAGTATTTT. Residues: CASSVRGGGTSTDTQYF. The entire variable domain, with the rest obtained from reference TRBV9 and TRBJ2-3, is as follows: DSGVTQTPKHLITATGQRVTLRCSPRSGDLSVYWYQQSLDQGLQFLIQYYNGEERAKGNILERFSAQQFPDLHSELNLSSLELGDSALYFCASSVRGGGTSTDTQYFGPGTRLTVL.

J is TRBJ1-1 and V is TRBV29-1; D ambiguous. Trimming pared 3 bases from V and 0 bases from J, leaving 17 bases between. The CDR3 has 16 residues. Per germline, CDR1 SQVTM and CDR2 ANQGSEA. The CDR3 sequence: CSVEGGIGSLNTEAFF. In DNA, the CDR3 is TGCAGCGTTGAGGGAGGTATAGGGAGCTTGAACACTGAAGCTTTCTTT.

CDR3 in amino acids: CASSLGLVSYNEQFF. The CDR3 nucleotides are TGTGCCAGCAGCTTAGGGCTAGTCTCCTACAATGAGCAGTTCTTC. The chain carries TRBV11-2 and TRBJ2-1; D is unclear. Trimming took off 1 base at V and 0 bases at J, with 7 bases between the two ends. Germline V gene sequence: CDR1 SGHAT, CDR2 FQNNGV. This CDR3 is built from 15 residues.

This clone showed up just a few times. V usage is TRBV6-2 or TRBV6-3 and J usage is TRBJ2-7, with a possible D match to TRBD1 (6 bases). The germline V gene encodes CDR1 MNHEY and CDR2 SVGEGT. This CDR3 has 14 amino acids. V lost 2 bases and J lost 3, with 11 bases in between. The CDR3 nucleotides read TGTGCCAGCAGTTACCGAGGACAGCACTACGAGCAGTACTTC. Its protein is CASSYRGQHYEQYF.

This chain connects TRBV6-1 to TRBJ2-3, with 10 nucleotides matching TRBD2. Trimming at V came to 4 bases and at J to 0 bases, leaving 7 bases not matched to a gene. This CDR3 contains 17 residues. The V gene's germline CDR1 is MNHNS and CDR2 SASEGT. DNA of the CDR3: TGTGCCAGCAGTGGTCGGACTAGCGGATTTAGCACAGATACGCAGTATTTT. Translating it yields CASSGRTSGFSTDTQYF.

The J gene is TRBJ2-7, the V gene TRBV4-1, with D unresolved. Germline V gene data show CDR1 as MGHRA and CDR2 as YSYEKL. The CDR3 covers 13 residues. Trimming stripped 2 bases from V and 6 bases from J, with 11 bases between. CDR3 sequence: CASSQPQSGEQYF. The DNA of the CDR3 is TGCGCCAGCAGCCAACCCCAATCGGGCGAGCAGTACTTC.

This clone has only one observation. V and J are TRBV4-1 and TRBJ2-5, with D possibly being TRBD1 (6 bases). The CDR3 loop spans 15 amino acids. CDR1 is MGHRA and CDR2 is YSYEKL in the germline V gene. Trimming pared 3 bases from V and 2 bases from J, leaving 13 bases between. DNA of the CDR3: TGCGCCAGCAGCCAGGTACAGGGAATACAAGAGACCCAGTACTTC. This sequence encodes CASSQVQGIQETQYF.

The chain couples TRBV3-1 (or the pseudogene TRBV3-2) to TRBJ1-1; D not certain. Germline loops: CDR1 LGHDT, CDR2 YNNKEL (reference sequence). The CDR3 has 13 amino acids. The V end lost 1 base, the J end lost 3 bases, and 6 bases lay between the germline ends. CDR3 sequence: CASSQVPDTEAFF. CDR3 coding DNA: TGTGCCAGCAGCCAAGTTCCGGACACTGAAGCTTTCTTT.

V usage is TRBV15 and J usage is TRBJ2-2, with D tentatively TRBD2 (6 bases). CDR1 is LNHNV, CDR2 YYDKDF, per germline (reference sequence). Between the trimmed V and J ends, which lost 8 bases and 2 bases, there was a span of 12 bases. The CDR3 runs to 14 residues. This CDR3 is CATGGSLNTGELFF. CDR3 bases: TGTGCCACCGGAGGGTCTCTTAACACCGGGGAGCTGTTTTTT.

The V call is TRBV7-2, the J call TRBJ2-5; the match to TRBD2 covers 12 bases. Trimming at V came to 5 bases and at J to 1 base, leaving 5 bases not matched to a gene. Germline lookup yields CDR1 SGHTA and CDR2 FQGNSA. CDR3 length: 16 amino acids. CDR3 region: CASSRRLAGAQETQYF. The CDR3 DNA follows: TGTGCCAGCAGCCGGCGACTAGCGGGAGCCCAAGAGACCCAGTACTTC.

V is TRBV6-6 and J is TRBJ1-5; D might be TRBD1 (5 bases). The CDR3 spans 16 residues. The germline V gene encodes CDR1 MNHNY and CDR2 SVGAGI (reference sequence). The germline V and J ends were trimmed by 0 bases and 0 bases, with 9 bases remaining between them. The CDR3: CASSYSGHYSNQPQHF. In nucleotides, the CDR3 is TGTGCCAGCAGTTACTCGGGGCATTATAGCAATCAGCCCCAGCATTTT.

The V and J genes are TRBV7-2 and TRBJ2-7; D is uncertain. The CDR3 has 14 residues. The germline V gene has CDR1 SGHTA and CDR2 FQGNSA. V lost 11 bases and J 0 bases, leaving 17 bases between the germline ends. CDR3 DNA: TGTGCCTCCCGTCTCCAAGCTGGCTCCTACGAGCAGTACTTC. Translation: CASRLQAGSYEQYF.

This chain joins TRBV18 and TRBJ1-5; D perhaps matches TRBD1 (6 bases). Germline values: CDR1 KGHSH, CDR2 LQKENI. This CDR3 has 15 residues. V lost 3 bases, J lost 5 bases, and 14 bases lay in between. The CDR3 loop is CASSPFSGVDQPQHF. The DNA of the CDR3 is TGTGCCAGCTCACCGTTTTCAGGGGTTGATCAGCCCCAGCATTTT.

This chain links TRBV11-2 with TRBJ2-7; D perhaps matches TRBD1 (6 bases). Germline V gene sequence: CDR1 SGHAT, CDR2 FQNNGV. Trimming took off 5 bases at V and 1 base at J, with 12 bases between the two ends. The CDR3 runs 14 residues. The CDR3 bases are TGTGCCAGCAGCCCCGGGACATTTTCCTACGAGCAGTACTTC. Translating it yields CASSPGTFSYEQYF.

The chain combines TRBV6-1 with TRBJ1-6; 7 positions agree with TRBD1. V lost 0 bases to trimming and J lost 6 bases; unmatched junction nucleotides: 2. This CDR3 region has 15 residues. Germline lookup yields CDR1 MNHNS and CDR2 SASEGT. CDR3 nucleotides: TGTGCCAGCAGTGAAGCCGGGACAGTTAATTCACCCCTCCACTTT. It encodes CASSEAGTVNSPLHF.

The V and J genes are TRBV21-1 and TRBJ2-7; TRBD1, as called in the table, went unchecked against the DNA. TRBV21-1 is a listed pseudogene. The CDR3 is 16 amino acids. The CDR3 loop reads CASSTRQAPKGDEQYF. For the CDR3, the DNA is TGTGCCAGCAGCACCAGACAGGCCCCAAAAGGAGACGAGCAGTACTTC.

This rearrangement joins TRBV11-3 to TRBJ2-7; 9 bases fit TRBD1. This CDR3 spans 14 amino acids. Germline CDR1 and CDR2: SGHNT and YENEEA. The V segment lost 5 bases and the J segment 6 bases; nucleotides outside the gene matches: 8. The CDR3 bases are TGTGCCAGCAGCCCCCGGGACAGGGTTTTCGAGCAGTACTTC. The encoded protein is CASSPRDRVFEQYF.

This clone was observed a handful of times. The chain employs TRBV5-5 and TRBJ2-1; no clear D gene. Trimming stripped 0 bases from V and 5 bases from J, with 15 bases between. Germline V lookup: CDR1 SGHKS, CDR2 YYEKEE (reference sequence). There are 16 residues in the CDR3. CDR3 nucleotide sequence: TGTGCCAGCAGCTTGGGCCTGCGTACAGAAAACAATGAGCAGTTCTTC. Translating gives CASSLGLRTENNEQFF.

The rearrangement uses TRBV5-1 and TRBJ1-5, with D possibly TRBD1 on 5 matching bases. Trimming stripped 0 bases from V and 6 bases from J, with 13 bases between. The length of the CDR3 is 15 residues. Germline values: CDR1 SGHRS, CDR2 YFSETQ. CDR3 sequence (DNA): TGCGCCAGCAGCTTGGCGGCAGGGTCGGGTCAGCCCCAGCATTTT. It translates to CASSLAAGSGQPQHF. Combining the CDR3 with reference TRBV5-1 and TRBJ1-5 gives the whole variable domain KAGVTQTPRYLIKTRGQQVTLSCSPISGHRSVSWYQQTPGQGLQFLFEYFSETQRNKGNFPGRFSGRQFSNSRSEMNVSTLELGDSALYLCASSLAAGSGQPQHFGDGTRLSIL.

The chain recombines TRBV7-2 with TRBJ1-5; TRBD1 is a possible D gene (6 bases). V lost 1 base to trimming and J lost 11 bases, with 12 bases between them. The germline CDR1 and CDR2 sequences are SGHTA and FQGNSA. The CDR3 consists of 13 residues. DNA for the CDR3: TGTGCCAGCAGCTTAGTCGTGGCAGGGGCCCAGCATTTT. This translates into CASSLVVAGAQHF.

This chain uses TRBV9 with TRBJ1-3, with D hard to call. There are 15 residues in the CDR3. With 2 bases removed from V and 0 bases from J, the gap between germline ends came to 9 bases. Germline CDR1 SGDLS, CDR2 YYNGEE. CDR3 protein: CASSVLGNSGNTIYF. In DNA, the CDR3 is TGTGCCAGCAGCGTCTTGGGCAACTCTGGAAACACCATATATTTT.

The V call is TRBV2, the J call TRBJ2-7; no firm D call. V was pared by 2 bases and J by 6 bases, with 20 bases between. This CDR3 region has 16 residues. The V gene's germline CDR1 is SNHLY and CDR2 FYNNEI. The CDR3 region is CASSEITFQVLGEQYF. In DNA form, the CDR3 reads TGTGCCAGCAGTGAAATCACCTTTCAGGTACTGGGCGAGCAGTACTTC.